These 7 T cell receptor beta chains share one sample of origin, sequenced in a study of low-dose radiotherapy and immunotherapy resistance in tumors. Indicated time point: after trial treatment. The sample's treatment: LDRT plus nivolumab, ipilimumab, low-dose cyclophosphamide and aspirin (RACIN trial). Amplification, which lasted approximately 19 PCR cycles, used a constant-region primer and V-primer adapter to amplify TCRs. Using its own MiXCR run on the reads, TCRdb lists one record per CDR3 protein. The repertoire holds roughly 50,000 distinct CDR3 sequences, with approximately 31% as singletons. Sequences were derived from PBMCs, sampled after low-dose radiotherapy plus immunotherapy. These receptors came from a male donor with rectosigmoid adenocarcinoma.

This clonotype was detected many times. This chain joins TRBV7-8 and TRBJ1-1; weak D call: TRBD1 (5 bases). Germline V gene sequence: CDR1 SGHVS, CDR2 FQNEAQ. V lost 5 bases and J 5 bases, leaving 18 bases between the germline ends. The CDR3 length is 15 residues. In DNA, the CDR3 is TGTGCCAGCAGCCTACTACAGGAGTTATGGACTGAAGCTTTCTTT. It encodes CASSLLQELWTEAFF.

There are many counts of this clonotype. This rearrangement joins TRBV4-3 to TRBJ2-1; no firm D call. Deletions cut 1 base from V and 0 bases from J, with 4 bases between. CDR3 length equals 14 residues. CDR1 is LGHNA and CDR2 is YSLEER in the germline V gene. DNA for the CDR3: TGCGCCAGCAGCCAAGGTGTCTCCTACAATGAGCAGTTCTTC. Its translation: CASSQGVSYNEQFF.

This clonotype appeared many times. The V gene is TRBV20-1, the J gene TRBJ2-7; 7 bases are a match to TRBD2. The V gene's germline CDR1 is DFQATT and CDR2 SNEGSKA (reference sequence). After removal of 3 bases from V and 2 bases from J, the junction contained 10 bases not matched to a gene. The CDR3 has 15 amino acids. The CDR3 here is CSARRGSGATYEQYF. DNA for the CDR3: TGCAGTGCTAGGCGGGGGAGCGGGGCTACCTACGAGCAGTACTTC.

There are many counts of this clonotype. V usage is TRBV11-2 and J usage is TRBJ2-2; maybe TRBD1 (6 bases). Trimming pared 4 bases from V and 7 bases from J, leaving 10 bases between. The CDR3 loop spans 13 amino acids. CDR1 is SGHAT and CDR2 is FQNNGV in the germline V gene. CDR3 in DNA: TGTGCCAGCAGCTCCGGACAGTACGGGGAGCTGTTTTTT. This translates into CASSSGQYGELFF. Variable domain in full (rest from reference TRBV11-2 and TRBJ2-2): EAGVAQSPRYKIIEKRQSVAFWCNPISGHATLYWYQQILGQGPKLLIQFQNNGVVDDSQLPKDRFSAERLKGVDSTLKIQPAKLEDSAVYLCASSSGQYGELFFGEGSRLTVL.

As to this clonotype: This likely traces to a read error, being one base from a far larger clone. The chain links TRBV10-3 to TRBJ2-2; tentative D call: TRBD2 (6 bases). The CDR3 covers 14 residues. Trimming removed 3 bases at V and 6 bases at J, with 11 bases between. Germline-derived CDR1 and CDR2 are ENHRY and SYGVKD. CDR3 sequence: CAISDGGTAGELFF. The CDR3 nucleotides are TGTGCCATCAGTGACGGCGGGACTGCCGGGGAGCTGTTTTTT.

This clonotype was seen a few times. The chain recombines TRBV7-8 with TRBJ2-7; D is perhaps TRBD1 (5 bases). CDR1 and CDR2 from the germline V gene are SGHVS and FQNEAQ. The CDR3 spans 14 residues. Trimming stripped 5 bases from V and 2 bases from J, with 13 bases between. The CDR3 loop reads CASSTPDKTYEQYF. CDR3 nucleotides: TGTGCCAGCAGCACCCCGGACAAGACCTACGAGCAGTACTTC.

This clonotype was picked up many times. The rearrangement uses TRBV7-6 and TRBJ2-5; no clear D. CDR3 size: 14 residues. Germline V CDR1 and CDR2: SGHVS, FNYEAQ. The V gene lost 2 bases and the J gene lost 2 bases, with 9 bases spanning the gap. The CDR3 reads CASSLSRGQETQYF. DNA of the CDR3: TGTGCCAGCAGCTTATCTAGAGGACAAGAGACCCAGTACTTC.